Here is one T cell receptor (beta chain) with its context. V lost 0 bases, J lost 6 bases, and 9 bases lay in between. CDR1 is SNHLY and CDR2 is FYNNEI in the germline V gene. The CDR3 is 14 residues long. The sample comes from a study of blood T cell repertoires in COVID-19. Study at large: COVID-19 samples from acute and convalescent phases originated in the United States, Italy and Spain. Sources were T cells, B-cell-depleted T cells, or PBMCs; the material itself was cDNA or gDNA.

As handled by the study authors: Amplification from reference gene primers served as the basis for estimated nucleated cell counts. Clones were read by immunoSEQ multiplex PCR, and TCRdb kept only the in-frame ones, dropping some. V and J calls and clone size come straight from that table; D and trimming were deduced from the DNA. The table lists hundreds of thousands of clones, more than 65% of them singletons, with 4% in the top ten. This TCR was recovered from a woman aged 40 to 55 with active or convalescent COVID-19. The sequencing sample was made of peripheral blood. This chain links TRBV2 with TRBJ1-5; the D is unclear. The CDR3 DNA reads TGTGCCAGCAGTGAAGCGCGGGGTTTTCAGCCCCAGCATTTT. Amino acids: CASSEARGFQPQHF.